This entry concerns a single T cell receptor (beta chain). The sample belongs to a study of blood T cell repertoires in COVID-19. Study summary: Sites across the United States, Italy and Spain contributed samples from acute and convalescent COVID-19.

The CDR3 is made up of 13 amino acids. Data came from immunoSEQ multiplex PCR; TCRdb stores just in-frame clones and leaves some out. The sample consists of more than 150,000 clones, 75% to 90% of them appearing once. The sequenced sample was peripheral blood. This rearrangement joins TRBV21-1 to TRBJ1-6. TRBV21-1 is a known pseudogene. This TCR was recovered from a man aged 40-49 years with acute or convalescent COVID-19. The DNA of the CDR3 is TGTGCCAGCATCCCTATCCTTTCCTCACCCCTCCACTTT. It specifies CASIPILSSPLHF.